These 2 T cell receptor beta chains share one sample of origin, sequenced in a study of CD4 T cells in relation to SARS-CoV-2 and coronaviruses. Before the COVID-19 pandemic, during about 2010-2018, CD4+ T cells were taken from unexposed donors. After ten to eleven days of culture, CD4+ T cells were isolated. Their target antigens are unknown. The protocol was immunoSEQ multiplex PCR, while the TCRdb copy is restricted to in-frame clones and leaves out a portion. Of 31,000 or so clones in the sample, approximately 75% were seen once. Material: CD4+ T cells from PBMCs, cultured in vitro. Source of these receptors: a human donor in good health.

This clone was counted a few times. The genes are TRBV19 and TRBJ2-1; TRBD2 matches 11 bases. There are 15 residues in the CDR3. The germline V gene encodes CDR1 LNHDA and CDR2 SQIVND (reference sequence). With V trimmed by 5 bases and J by 9 bases, 9 bases remained unmatched. DNA of the CDR3: TGTGCCAGTAGTGTGAGTAGCGGGGGGGCGGGTGAGCAGTTCTTC. Protein: CASSVSSGGAGEQFF.

The rearrangement joins TRBV6-4 to TRBJ2-2; a weak D match, TRBD1 (7 bases). The germline V and J ends were trimmed by 2 bases and 3 bases, with 25 bases remaining between them. Germline V lookup: CDR1 MRHNA, CDR2 SNTAGT. The CDR3 spans 20 residues. CDR3 DNA sequence: TGTGCCAGCAGTGACGGGGCCCAGGGGGGCGGGCGCTGGGACACCGGGGAGCTGTTTTTT. Its translation is CASSDGAQGGGRWDTGELFF.